These 28 T cell receptor beta chains came from one sample sequenced in a study of shared clonotypes between healthy human individuals. The method was immunoSEQ multiplex PCR; TCRdb's version includes in-frame clones alone and lacks a portion of them. The sample yields approximately 1.4 million clones, under 99% seen once. The sample consisted of naive CD4+ T cells sorted from blood. Indicated subset: CD45RA+ positively selected. These receptors came from a man in his thirties or forties in good health.

This clone has a single count. This chain links TRBV11-2 with TRBJ1-4; D perhaps matches TRBD1 (5 bases). The CDR3 totals 15 residues. Germline CDR1 reads SGHAT; CDR2 reads FQNNGV. V lost 5 bases, J lost 4 bases, and 14 bases lay in between. The CDR3 is CASSHPWDLNEKLFF. The CDR3 region has the DNA TGTGCCAGCAGCCACCCGTGGGACCTTAATGAAAAACTGTTTTTT.

This clone was detected only once. J is TRBJ2-5 and V is TRBV7-6, with 12 bases lining up with TRBD1. V lost 3 bases, J lost 4 bases, and 9 bases stayed unmatched. The CDR3 is 17 amino acids. Germline-derived CDR1 and CDR2 are SGHVS and FNYEAQ. The CDR3 is CASSFTRDRGPGETQYF. CDR3 nucleotide sequence: TGTGCCAGCAGCTTTACCCGGGACAGGGGGCCGGGAGAGACCCAGTACTTC.

The sample holds one count of this clone. This chain links TRBV7-9 with TRBJ1-5; D is possibly TRBD1 (5 bases). CDR1 SEHNR and CDR2 FQNEAQ come from the germline V gene (reference sequence). There are 16 residues in the CDR3. With 1 base removed from V and 0 bases from J, the gap between germline ends came to 10 bases. This CDR3 is CASSLGGGDSNQPQHF. In DNA form, the CDR3 reads TGTGCCAGCAGCTTAGGGGGCGGAGATAGCAATCAGCCCCAGCATTTT.

The gene calls are TRBV30 and TRBJ2-7; D gene unclear. V was shortened by 3 bases and J by 6 bases, with 9 bases between the two germline ends. The CDR3 runs 11 residues. From germline, CDR1 is GTSNPN and CDR2 SVGIG (reference sequence). Written as DNA, the CDR3 is TGTGCCTGGAGGCTAGTAGGCGAGCAGTACTTC. Its translation: CAWRLVGEQYF.

V is TRBV5-5 and J is TRBJ2-3; tentatively, D is TRBD2 (6 bases). V shed 4 bases and J shed 7 bases, with 22 bases lying between them. Germline lookup yields CDR1 SGHKS and CDR2 YYEKEE (reference sequence). This CDR3 has 16 amino acids. DNA of the CDR3: TGTGCCAGCAGCCGAGGCACAGCCCCGGGGGAAAATACGCAGTATTTT. Translation: CASSRGTAPGENTQYF.

The chain combines TRBV28 with TRBJ2-5; 9 nucleotides line up with TRBD1. CDR3 length equals 16 residues. Unmatched junction bases numbered 9, after V lost 4 bases and J lost 3 bases. Germline CDR1 is MDHEN and CDR2 is SYDVKM. Here the CDR3 reads CASSSHVGTGKETQYF. The CDR3, as DNA: TGTGCCAGCAGTTCCCACGTAGGGACAGGGAAAGAGACCCAGTACTTC.

The rearrangement links TRBV5-1 to TRBJ2-2; the match to TRBD1 covers 10 bases. CDR1 SGHRS and CDR2 YFSETQ come from the germline V gene. V lost 4 bases, J lost 7 bases, and 7 bases stayed unmatched. This CDR3 comprises 15 residues. The CDR3 reads CASSPGQGKVGELFF. DNA of the CDR3: TGCGCCAGCAGCCCGGGACAGGGGAAGGTCGGGGAGCTGTTTTTT.

The chain is built from TRBV16 and TRBJ1-5; the D gene is possibly TRBD1 (5 bases). V lost 4 bases, J lost 1 base, and 8 bases lay in between. Germline CDR1 KGHSY, CDR2 FQNENV. The CDR3 sequence is 14 residues long. CDR3 in DNA: TGTGCCAGCAGCCGTGACAGAAGCAATCAGCCCCAGCATTTT. Translating gives CASSRDRSNQPQHF. Combining the CDR3 with reference TRBV16 and TRBJ1-5 gives the whole variable domain GEEVAQTPKHLVRGEGQKAKLYCAPIKGHSYVFWYQQVLKNEFKFLISFQNENVFDETGMPKERFSAKCLPNSPCSLEIQATKLEDSAVYFCASSRDRSNQPQHFGDGTRLSIL.

The chain has TRBV7-6 and TRBJ2-2; 9 bases align to TRBD2. Germline V CDR1 and CDR2: SGHVS, FNYEAQ. V was clipped by 1 base and J by 6 bases; unmatched bases: 6. The CDR3 consists of 16 residues. CDR3 nucleotides: TGTGCCAGCAGCTTAGGGGTTAGCGGGAGTCCCGGGGAGCTGTTTTTT. Its protein is CASSLGVSGSPGELFF. Together with reference TRBV7-6 and TRBJ2-2, the CDR3 gives the full variable domain: GAGVSQSPRYKVTKRGQDVALRCDPISGHVSLYWYRQALGQGPEFLTYFNYEAQQDKSGLPNDRFSAERPEGSISTLTIQRTEQRDSAMYRCASSLGVSGSPGELFFGEGSRLTVL.

There are a few counts of this clone. The chain has TRBV2 and TRBJ1-5; no firm D call. CDR3 size: 14 residues. Germline-derived CDR1 and CDR2 are SNHLY and FYNNEI. The germline V and J ends were trimmed by 7 bases and 3 bases, with 13 bases remaining between them. CDR3 sequence: CASTQSAPNQPQHF. DNA for the CDR3: TGTGCCAGCACTCAATCAGCGCCCAATCAGCCCCAGCATTTT.

The chain joins TRBV5-4 to TRBJ1-5; D is unresolved. The V gene's germline CDR1 is SGHNT and CDR2 YYREEE (reference sequence). With 2 bases removed from V and 4 bases from J, the gap between germline ends came to 7 bases. The CDR3 length is 13 residues. The chain's CDR3 is CASSFRPNQPQHF. The CDR3 region has the DNA TGTGCCAGCAGCTTTCGGCCGAATCAGCCCCAGCATTTT.

This chain links TRBV9 with TRBJ2-1; 9 bases map to TRBD2. The V segment lost 3 bases and the J segment 9 bases; nucleotides outside the gene matches: 10. CDR1 and CDR2 from the germline V gene are SGDLS and YYNGEE. This CDR3 region has 15 residues. CDR3 region: CASSANSGSGIEQFF. The CDR3, as DNA: TGTGCCAGCAGCGCGAATAGCGGGAGTGGCATTGAGCAGTTCTTC.

CDR3 DNA sequence: TGTGCCAGTAGTATCGGGTCTTACAGGGAGTACCCTCGGCCCCAGCATTTT. Translated: CASSIGSYREYPRPQHF. V gene TRBV19 combines with J gene TRBJ1-5, with a weak D call TRBD1 (6 bases). CDR1 and CDR2 (germline): LNHDA, SQIVND (reference sequence). The length of the CDR3 is 17 residues. V dropped 3 bases and J dropped 9 bases, with 24 bases sitting between them.

The gene calls are TRBV5-6 and TRBJ1-1, with TRBD1 matching over 11 bases. V trimming: 1 base; J trimming: 7 bases; junction bases outside the gene matches: 9. The CDR3 contains 16 residues. The germline V gene has CDR1 SGHDT and CDR2 YYEEEE. The CDR3 DNA sequence: TGTGCCAGCAGCTTGTATAGGACAGGGGGCTTAGTTGAAGCTTTCTTT. Its protein is CASSLYRTGGLVEAFF.

Details on this clone: Other DNA sequences of this sample code for an identical CDR3. CDR3: CASSSRTGNTGELFF. Written as DNA, the CDR3 is TGCGCCAGCAGCTCACGGACAGGGAACACCGGGGAGCTGTTTTTT. The chain joins TRBV5-1 to TRBJ2-2; the match to TRBD1 covers 7 bases. The germline gives CDR1 SGHRS, CDR2 YFSETQ. V trimming: 3 bases; J trimming: 1 base; junction bases outside the gene matches: 3. The CDR3 sequence is 15 residues long.

The chain is built from TRBV5-1 and TRBJ2-2; TRBD2 agrees at 7 bases. V was clipped by 6 bases and J by 7 bases; unmatched bases: 12. Germline CDR1 and CDR2: SGHRS and YFSETQ. The CDR3 is made up of 15 amino acids. CDR3: CASTPRGGESGELFF. Here the CDR3 DNA reads TGCGCCAGCACACCCCGGGGAGGGGAGAGCGGGGAGCTGTTTTTT.

The CDR3 spells CASSPSGHYGYTF. DNA of the CDR3: TGTGCCAGCTCACCATCAGGGCACTATGGCTACACCTTC. V and J are TRBV18 and TRBJ1-2; D might be TRBD1 (5 bases). Trimming took off 2 bases at V and 3 bases at J, with 7 bases between the two ends. Germline assignment: CDR1 KGHSH and CDR2 LQKENI. The CDR3 runs 13 residues.

V usage is TRBV28 and J usage is TRBJ2-7; 8 bases map to TRBD2. V lost 7 bases, J lost 2 bases, and 7 bases stayed unmatched. The CDR3 length is 14 residues. From germline, CDR1 is MDHEN and CDR2 SYDVKM. The CDR3 nucleotides are TGTGCCAGCATAGCGGGACTTGGGCCCTACGAGCAGTACTTC. Translation gives CASIAGLGPYEQYF.

This rearrangement joins TRBV28 to TRBJ2-2; D is unresolved. Germline V gives CDR1 MDHEN, CDR2 SYDVKM. CDR3 length: 13 amino acids. The V end was cut by 6 bases, the J end by 8 bases, with 13 bases between. Here the CDR3 reads CASSPVEAGELFF. The CDR3 DNA follows: TGTGCCAGCAGCCCTGTTGAGGCGGGGGAGCTGTTTTTT.

CDR3 nucleotide sequence: TGTGCCAGCAGCTTAGTCGCTAGCGGGAGGGCCGCTGGGGCCAACGTCCTGACTTTC. Protein product: CASSLVASGRAAGANVLTF. This rearrangement joins TRBV7-6 to TRBJ2-6; 12 nucleotides align to TRBD2. The length of the CDR3 is 19 residues. Losses at the gene ends were 1 base for V and 2 bases for J; bases not matched to a gene: 6. CDR1 and CDR2 (germline): SGHVS, FNYEAQ.

This chain uses TRBV9 with TRBJ1-3; D might be TRBD1 (5 bases). CDR1 SGDLS and CDR2 YYNGEE come from the germline V gene. The CDR3 spans 14 residues. The V gene lost 4 bases and the J gene lost 4 bases, with 12 bases spanning the gap. Written as DNA, the CDR3 is TGTGCCAGCAGCCTAGGGGCAGTAGGAAACACCATATATTTT. Protein: CASSLGAVGNTIYF.

The V call is TRBV19, the J call TRBJ2-7, with 8 nucleotides matching TRBD2. This CDR3 has 16 amino acids. Losses at the gene ends were 2 bases for V and 3 bases for J; bases not matched to a gene: 9. Germline V gene sequence: CDR1 LNHDA, CDR2 SQIVND (reference sequence). CDR3 amino acids: CASSIISTAGDYEQYF. CDR3 nucleotide sequence: TGTGCCAGTAGTATAATCAGTACAGCGGGGGACTACGAGCAGTACTTC.

The chain combines TRBV15 with TRBJ2-7; 8 nucleotides match TRBD1. Germline loops: CDR1 LNHNV, CDR2 YYDKDF (reference sequence). The CDR3 runs 16 residues. After removal of 0 bases from V and 4 bases from J, the junction contained 8 bases not matched to a gene. CDR3 amino acids: CATSRDWRQGPYEQYF. DNA of the CDR3: TGTGCCACCAGCAGAGATTGGCGACAGGGGCCTTACGAGCAGTACTTC. Using reference TRBV15 and TRBJ2-7 for the parts outside the CDR3, the full variable domain is DAMVIQNPRYQVTQFGKPVTLSCSQTLNHNVMYWYQQKSSQAPKLLFHYYDKDFNNEADTPDNFQSRRPNTSFCFLDIRSPGLGDTAMYLCATSRDWRQGPYEQYFGPGTRLTVT.

This clone occurred once. This sequence joins TRBV11-2 and TRBJ2-3, with 12 bases that match TRBD2. Trimming took 3 bases from V and 0 from J; bases not matched to a gene: 4. From germline, CDR1 is SGHAT and CDR2 FQNNGV. CDR3 length: 17 residues. This chain's CDR3 is CASSFGLAGSSTDTQYF. CDR3 nucleotide sequence: TGTGCCAGCAGCTTCGGACTAGCGGGATCTAGCACAGATACGCAGTATTTT.

The chain uses TRBV7-2 and TRBJ1-2; 9 bases are shared with TRBD1. The CDR3 has 15 amino acids. Germline values: CDR1 SGHTA, CDR2 FQGNSA. Trimming at V came to 5 bases and at J to 5 bases, leaving 9 bases not matched to a gene. CDR3 residues: CASSPGTGSLYGYTF. Here the CDR3 DNA reads TGTGCCAGCAGCCCCGGGACAGGGAGTTTGTATGGCTACACCTTC.

V and J are TRBV27 and TRBJ2-1; no clear D gene. Trimming cost V 1 base and J 7 bases, with 8 bases left between them. The germline CDR1 and CDR2 sequences are MNHEY and SMNVEV (reference sequence). The CDR3 sequence is 13 residues long. CDR3: CASSLFLENEQFF. CDR3 coding DNA: TGTGCCAGCAGTTTATTTTTGGAAAATGAGCAGTTCTTC.

The rearrangement uses TRBV19 and TRBJ1-2, with D hard to call. Germline V gives CDR1 LNHDA, CDR2 SQIVND (reference sequence). The CDR3 is 12 amino acids. The V end lost 7 bases, the J end lost 0 bases, and 6 bases lay between the germline ends. The CDR3, as DNA: TGTGCCAGTACGTTCGCTAACTATGGCTACACCTTC. Protein sequence: CASTFANYGYTF.

The genes are TRBV14 and TRBJ1-2; D remains unclear. Trimming left V 0 bases short and J 3 bases short, with 17 bases between. Germline lookup yields CDR1 SGHDN and CDR2 FVKESK. CDR3 length equals 17 residues. The CDR3 region is CASSQDGGATHYYGYTF. CDR3 sequence (DNA): TGTGCCAGCAGCCAAGACGGCGGAGCAACCCACTACTATGGCTACACCTTC.